This record looks at one T cell receptor beta chain sequence and its context. This CDR3 contains 14 residues. With 6 bases clipped from V and 9 bases from J, the junction kept 5 bases outside the gene matches. Per germline, CDR1 MNHEY and CDR2 SVGAGI. The data were taken from a study of blood T cell repertoires in COVID-19. Study context: COVID-19 samples, acute and convalescent, were from the United States, Italy and Spain.

Study processing details: Reference gene primers were amplified, and this amplification served to estimate nucleated cell counts. The table came from immunoSEQ multiplex PCR; TCRdb's copy has only in-frame clones and leaves some out. The V and J calls and the clone size are those of that table, but D and trimming were determined from the DNA. The data hold approximately 230,000 clones, with 88% observed a single time. The chain combines TRBV6-5 with TRBJ1-6; 10 bases agree with TRBD1. Material: peripheral blood. The sequence was obtained from a man aged 80 or over with acute or convalescent COVID-19. The CDR3 spells CASRDRGSPSPLHF. The CDR3 coding sequence is TGTGCCAGCAGGGACAGGGGGTCGCCTTCACCCCTCCACTTT.